Sequencing of this T cell receptor (beta chain) was carried out in a study of blood T cell repertoires in COVID-19. The overall study: COVID-19 samples collected from the United States, Italy and Spain covered acute and convalescent phases. The cDNA or gDNA used as material had been derived from T cells, B-cell-depleted T cells, or PBMCs.

Authors' analysis steps: How many nucleated cells were present was estimated from reference gene primer amplification. Assay: immunoSEQ multiplex PCR; the TCRdb copy retains only in-frame clones and omits some. That table supplies the V and J calls and clone size; D and trimming were determined from the DNA. The profile shows around 190,000 clones, 86% of them singletons. This TCR was sampled from a man aged 50 or older with active or convalescent COVID-19. Sequencing was carried out using peripheral blood.

CDR3 DNA: TGTGCCAGCAGACAGGGACTAAGTGTACCCCTCCACTTT. Its protein product is CASRQGLSVPLHF. The chain links TRBV6-5 to TRBJ1-6, with D possibly matching TRBD1 (6 bases). Per germline, CDR1 MNHEY and CDR2 SVGAGI. The ends were cut back, 6 bases at V and 12 bases at J, with 15 bases in the middle. This CDR3 comprises 13 residues.